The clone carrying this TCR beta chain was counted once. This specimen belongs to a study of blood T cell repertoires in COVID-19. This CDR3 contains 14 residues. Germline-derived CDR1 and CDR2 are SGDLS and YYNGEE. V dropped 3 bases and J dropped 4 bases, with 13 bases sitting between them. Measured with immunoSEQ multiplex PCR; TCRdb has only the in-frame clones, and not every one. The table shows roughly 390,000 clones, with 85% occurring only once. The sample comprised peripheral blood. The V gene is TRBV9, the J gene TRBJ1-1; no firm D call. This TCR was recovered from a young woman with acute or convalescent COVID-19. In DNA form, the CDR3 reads TGTGCCAGCAGCGACAGTTCGGGGTTCACTGAAGCTTTCTTT. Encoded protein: CASSDSSGFTEAFF.